This TCR beta chain was documented in a study of identical twins. Many counts were recorded for this clonotype. TCRdb itself ran the 5' RACE reads through MiXCR, one entry per CDR3 protein. The data contain under 400,000 distinct CDR3 sequences, roughly 9% of them seen just once; the ten biggest clones take up 8% to 10%. Trimming took 5 bases from V and 0 from J; bases not matched to a gene: 1. The germline CDR1 and CDR2 sequences are LNHNV and YYDKDF (reference sequence). The length of the CDR3 is 14 residues. The chain is built from TRBV15 and TRBJ2-1; 7 bases are shared with TRBD1. The sequencing sample was made of naive T cells sorted from blood. The TCR sequence derives from a woman aged 45-65 years in good health. CDR3 amino acids: CATSHRGSYNEQFF. The CDR3 DNA is TGTGCCACCAGCCACAGGGGCTCCTACAATGAGCAGTTCTTC. Together with reference TRBV15 and TRBJ2-1, the CDR3 gives the full variable domain: DAMVIQNPRYQVTQFGKPVTLSCSQTLNHNVMYWYQQKSSQAPKLLFHYYDKDFNNEADTPDNFQSRRPNTSFCFLDIRSPGLGDTAMYLCATSHRGSYNEQFFGPGTRLTVL.